Shown below are 22 T cell receptor beta chains from a single sample sequenced in a study of CD8 T cells in ankylosing spondylitis. Broader study findings: Made up of fewer than 10 highly homologous variants, a TCR beta motif appeared characteristic of ankylosing spondylitis blood.

Their antigens are not known. Using its own MiXCR run on the 5' RACE reads, TCRdb lists one record per CDR3 protein. The sample carries around 770,000 distinct CDR3 sequences, about 11% recorded once. Sequenced sample: blood, either unsorted or a sorted T cell fraction (not recorded which). The origin of the receptors is a male donor with ankylosing spondylitis.

This clonotype was detected only a few times. J is TRBJ2-6 and V is TRBV20-1; no clear D gene. CDR1 DFQATT and CDR2 SNEGSKA come from the germline V gene (reference sequence). Trimming left V 2 bases short and J 4 bases short, with 6 bases between. This CDR3 region has 13 residues. The CDR3 protein is CSARSPGANVLTF. The CDR3 region has the DNA TGCAGTGCTAGAAGCCCCGGGGCCAACGTCCTGACTTTC.

This clonotype was counted a few times. The gene calls are TRBV20-1 and TRBJ2-2, with D possibly being TRBD2 (6 bases). Trimming shortened V by 2 bases and J by 0 bases, and 10 bases separated the two germline ends. This CDR3 contains 15 residues. CDR1 is DFQATT and CDR2 is SNEGSKA in the germline V gene (reference sequence). The CDR3 DNA is TGCAGTGCTAGAAGAACGGGAGCGAACACCGGGGAGCTGTTTTTT. Its translation is CSARRTGANTGELFF.

The chain employs TRBV20-1 and TRBJ2-1; TRBD1 is a possible D gene (5 bases). Germline lookup yields CDR1 DFQATT and CDR2 SNEGSKA (reference sequence). Between the trimmed V and J ends, which lost 6 bases and 4 bases, there was a span of 10 bases. The CDR3 is 12 amino acids. The CDR3 sequence: CSAKRQYNEQFF. CDR3 sequence (DNA): TGCAGTGCCAAGCGACAGTACAATGAGCAGTTCTTC.

Many counts were recorded for this clonotype. CDR3 sequence (DNA): TGTGCCAGCAGCCCCGCGACAGGGGGCGGCGGCTACACCTTC. Translated: CASSPATGGGGYTF. The J gene is TRBJ1-2, the V gene TRBV9, with 10 positions matching TRBD1. Germline V lookup: CDR1 SGDLS, CDR2 YYNGEE. V dropped 4 bases and J dropped 8; count of bases not matched to a gene: 8. CDR3 length: 14 residues. The whole variable domain, filled in from reference TRBV9 and TRBJ1-2, reads DSGVTQTPKHLITATGQRVTLRCSPRSGDLSVYWYQQSLDQGLQFLIQYYNGEERAKGNILERFSAQQFPDLHSELNLSSLELGDSALYFCASSPATGGGGYTFGSGTRLTVV.

The chain combines TRBV11-2 with TRBJ1-2; 9 nucleotides match TRBD1. With 5 bases clipped from V and 8 bases from J, the junction kept 18 bases outside the gene matches. The CDR3 has 17 residues. CDR1 and CDR2 (germline): SGHAT, FQNNGV. Here the CDR3 DNA reads TGTGCCAGCAGCCTAAATCGCCAGACAGGGGGATATGCCGGCTACACCTTC. It is translated as CASSLNRQTGGYAGYTF.

This clonotype has ten or more counts. This chain links TRBV29-1 with TRBJ1-1, with TRBD1 matching over 8 bases. The germline V gene has CDR1 SQVTM and CDR2 ANQGSEA. CDR3 length: 14 amino acids. J lost 1 base, V lost 5 bases, and 6 bases had no gene match. CDR3 sequence reads: CSVTGQGGNTEAFF. Here the CDR3 DNA reads TGCAGCGTTACCGGACAGGGAGGGAACACTGAAGCTTTCTTT.

V is TRBV30 and J is TRBJ2-5; D is possibly TRBD1 or TRBD2 (6 bases each). Trimming removed 1 base from V and 5 bases from J, with 14 bases in between. Germline V CDR1 and CDR2: GTSNPN, SVGIG (reference sequence). This CDR3 comprises 14 residues. The CDR3 nucleotides read TGTGCCTGGAGTGGGGGGGCACGAGGGGAGACCCAGTACTTC. It codes for CAWSGGARGETQYF.

In its sample, this clonotype was seen a few times. V gene TRBV29-1 combines with J gene TRBJ1-4; D not resolved. The germline V and J ends were trimmed by 6 bases and 8 bases, with 16 bases remaining between them. The germline V gene has CDR1 SQVTM and CDR2 ANQGSEA. There are 13 residues in the CDR3. The CDR3 DNA reads as TGCAGCGTCCTCCTTGGCTTAGGAGAAAAACTGTTTTTT. Its protein is CSVLLGLGEKLFF.

In its sample, this clonotype was seen a few times. The J gene is TRBJ2-5, the V gene TRBV25-1; possibly TRBD1 or TRBD2 for D (5 bases each). V shed 1 base and J shed 5 bases, with 14 bases lying between them. Germline CDR1 and CDR2: MGHDK and SYGVNS. The CDR3 loop spans 15 amino acids. The CDR3 reads CASSEWDGVRETQYF. As DNA, the CDR3 is TGTGCCAGCAGTGAATGGGACGGGGTCCGGGAGACCCAGTACTTC.

The chain carries TRBV7-2 and TRBJ1-2, with TRBD1 as a possible D gene (6 bases). Looked up from germline, CDR1 is SGHTA and CDR2 is FQGNSA. V lost 5 bases to trimming and J lost 8 bases, with 15 bases between them. CDR3 size: 13 residues. Here the CDR3 DNA reads TGTGCCAGCAGCCCAGGGGAGGTAAACGGCTACACCTTC. It yields the protein CASSPGEVNGYTF.

This clonotype has only a few counts. J is TRBJ2-5 and V is TRBV20-1; no clear D. Deletions cut 3 bases from V and 4 bases from J, with 12 bases between. The CDR3 runs to 13 residues. Germline CDR1 reads DFQATT; CDR2 reads SNEGSKA (reference sequence). In DNA, the CDR3 is TGCAGTGCTAGGACCGGCCGTGGAGAGACCCAGTACTTC. As protein: CSARTGRGETQYF.

This rearrangement joins TRBV7-9 to TRBJ2-5; a weak D match, TRBD2 (7 bases). This CDR3 contains 13 residues. The V and J ends lost 8 bases and 2 bases respectively, with 12 bases between them. Germline lookup yields CDR1 SEHNR and CDR2 FQNEAQ (reference sequence). CDR3 sequence reads: CASLGGRQETQYF. CDR3 coding DNA: TGTGCCAGCTTGGGGGGGCGGCAAGAGACCCAGTACTTC.

A few counts support this clonotype. The gene calls are TRBV5-1 and TRBJ1-2; TRBD1 aligns across 9 bases. This CDR3 region has 14 residues. V gave up 3 bases and J gave up 7 bases; unmatched junction bases: 7. CDR1 and CDR2 from the germline V gene are SGHRS and YFSETQ. CDR3 sequence reads: CASSSTTGGSGYTF. The DNA of the CDR3 is TGCGCCAGCAGCTCTACGACAGGGGGGTCTGGCTACACCTTC.

Many counts were recorded for this clonotype. This sequence joins TRBV29-1 and TRBJ2-3; possibly TRBD1 for D (5 bases). The CDR3 is made up of 13 amino acids. Trimming removed 6 bases at V and 2 bases at J, with 12 bases between. Per the germline V gene, CDR1 is SQVTM and CDR2 is ANQGSEA. CDR3 nucleotide sequence: TGCAGCGTCAGACAGCTATTCACAGATACGCAGTATTTT. Translating gives CSVRQLFTDTQYF.

The chain recombines TRBV29-1 with TRBJ2-1; D unresolved. Germline CDR1 SQVTM, CDR2 ANQGSEA. The CDR3 totals 11 residues. The V end lost 4 bases, the J end lost 9 bases, and 10 bases lay between the germline ends. CDR3 sequence: CSVAGPSEQFF. The CDR3 nucleotides are TGCAGCGTTGCGGGTCCTTCTGAGCAGTTCTTC.

The chain links TRBV6-4 to TRBJ2-3; D assignment may be TRBD1 or TRBD2 (5 bases each). The CDR3 extends over 15 amino acids. Trimming stripped 7 bases from V and 2 bases from J, with 16 bases between. Germline V gene sequence: CDR1 MRHNA, CDR2 SNTAGT. The CDR3 loop is CASTRLGAYTDTQYF. The DNA of the CDR3 is TGTGCCAGCACTCGACTCGGGGCTTACACAGATACGCAGTATTTT.

The DNA of the CDR3 is TGTGCCAGCAGCTTAGCGCGGGCGGCCCGTGGGGAGCAGTTCTTC. Amino acid sequence: CASSLARAARGEQFF. This chain joins TRBV7-2 and TRBJ2-1; D might be TRBD2 (5 bases). The CDR3 has 15 amino acids. The germline V gene encodes CDR1 SGHTA and CDR2 FQGNSA. Trimming cost V 0 bases and J 10 bases, with 16 bases left between them. The variable domain in full, completed from reference TRBV7-2 and TRBJ2-1, reads GAGVSQSPSNKVTEKGKDVELRCDPISGHTALYWYRQSLGQGLEFLIYFQGNSAPDKSGLPSDRFSAERTGGSVSTLTIQRTQQEDSAVYLCASSLARAARGEQFFGPGTRLTVL.

This rearrangement joins TRBV20-1 to TRBJ2-5, with D possibly matching TRBD1 (5 bases). The CDR3 is made up of 13 amino acids. Germline V gives CDR1 DFQATT, CDR2 SNEGSKA (reference sequence). V dropped 4 bases and J dropped 0 bases, with 9 bases sitting between them. The CDR3 region has the DNA TGCAGTGCTACCCACAGGTACCAAGAGACCCAGTACTTC. Its protein is CSATHRYQETQYF.

V gene TRBV20-1 combines with J gene TRBJ2-3; D is unresolved. Germline V gene data show CDR1 as DFQATT and CDR2 as SNEGSKA (reference sequence). The V gene lost 6 bases and the J gene lost 0 bases, with 16 bases spanning the gap. The CDR3 has 15 residues. CDR3 bases: TGCAGTGCCCTTCCCCCGAGAGGAAGCACAGATACGCAGTATTTT. Translated: CSALPPRGSTDTQYF.

This clonotype was picked up a small number of times. The rearrangement links TRBV12-3 or TRBV12-4 to TRBJ2-5; TRBD1 matches at 8 bases. CDR3 length equals 15 residues. With V trimmed by 4 bases and J by 5 bases, 9 bases remained unmatched. CDR3 DNA sequence: TGTGCCAGCAGTTCCGGGACAGGTTGGGATGAGACCCAGTACTTC. Translation gives CASSSGTGWDETQYF.

This clonotype was seen repeatedly, ten times or more. The J gene is TRBJ1-1, the V gene TRBV12-3 or TRBV12-4; D ambiguous. Trimming pared 3 bases from V and 4 bases from J, leaving 12 bases between. This CDR3 contains 14 residues. CDR3 sequence reads: CASSLWGLRTEAFF. CDR3 sequence (DNA): TGTGCCAGCAGTTTGTGGGGTTTGCGCACTGAAGCTTTCTTT.

Turning to this clonotype: A read error is possible here, since a much larger clone lies one base away. The rearrangement uses TRBV20-1 and TRBJ2-5; no clear D. CDR1 is DFQATT, CDR2 SNEGSKA, per germline (reference sequence). CDR3 length: 13 residues. The V gene lost 1 base and the J gene lost 3 bases, with 9 bases spanning the gap. CDR3 region: CSARARVKETQYF. The CDR3 bases are TGCAGTGCTAGAGCAAGGGTGAAAGAGACCCAGTACTTC.